Sequencing of this T cell receptor beta chain was carried out in a study of cytotoxic CD8 clonotypes in ibrutinib-treated CLL. Study-wide context: Timing of response sample collection was a median roughly twelve months after treatment start, with a range of 6 to 36.

The CDR3 is 16 residues long. V lost 1 base to trimming and J lost 0 bases, with 14 bases between them. Per germline, CDR1 SGHRS and CDR2 YFSETQ. This clone was found a few times. Its target is not known. Study-wide results and limits: Patients had baseline clonality above age-matched healthy donors, and this clonality moved with circulating CD8+ T-cell counts.

Measured with immunoSEQ multiplex PCR; TCRdb has only the in-frame clones, and not every one. This table holds about 9,400 clones, approximately 60% found once. Source: PBMCs, taken before ibrutinib treatment. This TCR derives from a human donor with chronic lymphocytic leukemia. This chain links TRBV5-1 with TRBJ2-7, with no clear D. CDR3 in amino acids: CASSLYGPLSSYEQYF. Here the CDR3 DNA reads TGCGCCAGCAGCTTGTACGGGCCACTAAGCTCCTACGAGCAGTACTTC.